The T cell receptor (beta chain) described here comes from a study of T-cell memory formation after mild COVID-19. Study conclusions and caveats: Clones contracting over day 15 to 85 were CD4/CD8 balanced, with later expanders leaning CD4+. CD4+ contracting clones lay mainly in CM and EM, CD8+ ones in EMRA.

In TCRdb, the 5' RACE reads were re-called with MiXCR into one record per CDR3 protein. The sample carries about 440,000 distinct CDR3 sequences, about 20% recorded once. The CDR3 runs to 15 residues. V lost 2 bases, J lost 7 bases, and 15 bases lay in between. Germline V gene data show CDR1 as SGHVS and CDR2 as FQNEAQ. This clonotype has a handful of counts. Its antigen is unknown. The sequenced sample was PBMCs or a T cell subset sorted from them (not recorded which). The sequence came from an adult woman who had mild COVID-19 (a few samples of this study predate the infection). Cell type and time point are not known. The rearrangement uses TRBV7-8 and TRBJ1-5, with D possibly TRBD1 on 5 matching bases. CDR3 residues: CASSLWQGPGQPQHF. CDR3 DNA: TGTGCCAGCAGCTTATGGCAGGGCCCGGGCCAGCCCCAGCATTTT.